The 24 T cell receptor beta chains presented below share a single source sample, sequenced in a study of identical twins. A single record per CDR3 protein comes from TCRdb applying MiXCR to the 5' RACE reads. The sample lists nearly 650,000 distinct CDR3 sequences; 7% to 7.5% were seen once. The same specimen was also included in a second study, on yellow fever vaccine responses in identical twins.

What was sequenced was PBMCs. These receptors all stem from a woman between 18 and 29 years old in good health.

This clonotype appeared a few times. V is TRBV2 and J is TRBJ1-3; tentative D call: TRBD1 (5 bases). Germline CDR1 SNHLY, CDR2 FYNNEI. With 4 bases removed from V and 2 bases from J, the gap between germline ends came to 9 bases. This CDR3 has 14 amino acids. DNA for the CDR3: TGTGCCAGCAGTGTTGAGGGACCTGGAAACACCATATATTTT. It yields the protein CASSVEGPGNTIYF.

This clonotype was observed a handful of times. This chain links TRBV4-1 with TRBJ2-3; 11 bases line up with TRBD2. Unmatched junction bases numbered 7, after V lost 6 bases and J lost 2 bases. In germline, CDR1 is MGHRA, CDR2 YSYEKL. The CDR3 runs 16 residues. CDR3 region: CASSSRLAGYTDTQYF. The CDR3 nucleotides are TGCGCCAGCAGTTCCAGACTAGCGGGGTACACAGATACGCAGTATTTT.

This clonotype was observed a few times. This chain uses TRBV21-1 with TRBJ2-7; the DNA was not used to check the table's D call, TRBD1. TRBV21-1 counts as a pseudogene. This CDR3 has 15 amino acids. The CDR3, as DNA: TGTGCCAGCAGCAAAGGAGGGGACAGACTATACGAGCAGTACGTC. Protein product: CASSKGGDRLYEQYV.

In its sample, this clonotype was seen many times. This chain links TRBV20-1 with TRBJ2-1, with D possibly TRBD1 on 6 matching bases. Germline V gene lookup returns CDR1 DFQATT and CDR2 SNEGSKA (reference sequence). V was clipped by 5 bases and J by 10 bases, with 12 bases between them. The CDR3 has 11 residues. The CDR3: CSAYRVEEQFF. The CDR3 DNA sequence: TGCAGTGCTTACAGGGTGGAGGAGCAGTTCTTC.

This clonotype was seen only a few times. The genes are TRBV21-1 and TRBJ2-1; TRBD2 reflects the table's D call only, with no check against the DNA. TRBV21-1 is tagged as a pseudogene. There are 17 residues in the CDR3. In DNA, the CDR3 is TGTGCCAGCAGCAAAATTTGGCTAGCGGGAAAAGACAATGAGCAGTTCTTC. Translated, it gives CASSKIWLAGKDNEQFF.

This clonotype has a handful of counts. This rearrangement joins TRBV29-1 to TRBJ2-6; tentatively, D is TRBD1 (6 bases). The CDR3 is 14 amino acids. CDR1 and CDR2 (germline): SQVTM, ANQGSEA. The V gene lost 4 bases and the J gene lost 1 base, with 8 bases spanning the gap. The CDR3 DNA reads TGCAGCGTTGGCCAGGGGTCTGGGGCCAACGTCCTGACTTTC. As protein: CSVGQGSGANVLTF.

The chain combines TRBV20-1 with TRBJ2-3; 8 bases match TRBD2. J was trimmed by 2 bases and V by 6 bases; bases with no gene match: 7. The CDR3 spans 14 residues. Germline CDR1 DFQATT, CDR2 SNEGSKA (reference sequence). The CDR3 region is CSAHGGAHTDTQYF. CDR3 nucleotides: TGCAGTGCCCACGGGGGGGCCCACACAGATACGCAGTATTTT.

In its sample, this clonotype was seen a few times. CDR3 nucleotides: TGCGCCAGCAGCCCAGACACGGGGCAAGAGACCCAGTACTTC. Its translation is CASSPDTGQETQYF. The rearrangement links TRBV5-1 to TRBJ2-5, with D maybe TRBD2 (5 bases). This CDR3 is 14 amino acids long. The V gene's germline CDR1 is SGHRS and CDR2 YFSETQ. Trimming removed 4 bases at V and 2 bases at J, with 12 bases between.

The V and J genes are TRBV6-1 and TRBJ2-6, with 7 bases identical to TRBD1. The CDR3 covers 16 residues. J was trimmed by 0 bases and V by 6 bases; bases with no gene match: 5. CDR1 and CDR2 from the germline V gene are MNHNS and SASEGT. CDR3 loop: CASSPDRTSGANVLTF. The CDR3 DNA is TGTGCCAGCAGCCCGGACAGGACCTCTGGGGCCAACGTCCTGACTTTC.

The chain links TRBV5-1 to TRBJ2-5; TRBD1 aligns across 8 bases. The germline V gene has CDR1 SGHRS and CDR2 YFSETQ. Trimming removed 4 bases from V and 5 bases from J; junction bases left unmatched: 10. This CDR3 spans 15 amino acids. CDR3 in DNA: TGCGCCAGCAGCCGCGGACAGGGAGGCGGTGAGACCCAGTACTTC. Residues: CASSRGQGGGETQYF. Filled out from reference TRBV5-1 and TRBJ2-5, the complete variable domain reads KAGVTQTPRYLIKTRGQQVTLSCSPISGHRSVSWYQQTPGQGLQFLFEYFSETQRNKGNFPGRFSGRQFSNSRSEMNVSTLELGDSALYLCASSRGQGGGETQYFGPGTRLLVL.

This clonotype was picked up many times. The gene calls are TRBV12-3 or TRBV12-4 and TRBJ2-3; 9 bases map to TRBD2. Unmatched junction bases numbered 4, after V lost 2 bases and J lost 1 base. The CDR3 totals 16 residues. In DNA form, the CDR3 reads TGTGCCAGCAGTTTAATAGCGGGAGCTGGCACAGATACGCAGTATTTT. This encodes CASSLIAGAGTDTQYF.

This clonotype occurred a few times. The chain combines TRBV24-1 with TRBJ2-1; D not resolved. V lost 5 bases to trimming and J lost 7 bases, with 11 bases between them. The CDR3 loop spans 13 amino acids. CDR1 and CDR2 (germline): KGHDR, SFDVKD. CDR3 sequence: CATSGTVRNEQFF. In DNA form, the CDR3 reads TGTGCCACCAGTGGGACGGTGAGGAATGAGCAGTTCTTC.

V gene TRBV4-2 combines with J gene TRBJ2-5; 13 bases are shared with TRBD2. Germline V gene sequence: CDR1 LGHNA, CDR2 YNFKEQ. This CDR3 contains 17 residues. The ends lost 4 bases at V and 3 bases at J; junction bases unmatched: 8. The CDR3 here is CASSLRTSGSREETQYF. The DNA for the CDR3 is TGTGCCAGCAGCCTCCGGACTAGCGGGAGTCGGGAAGAGACCCAGTACTTC.

V and J are TRBV3-1 and TRBJ2-5, with a tentative D call TRBD2 (6 bases). Germline V gene sequence: CDR1 LGHDT, CDR2 YNNKEL (reference sequence). The CDR3 is made up of 14 amino acids. V dropped 3 bases and J dropped 3 bases, with 11 bases sitting between them. CDR3 DNA: TGTGCCAGCAGCCAGCTCGGGGGAAAAGAGACCCAGTACTTC. Translated, it gives CASSQLGGKETQYF.

This clonotype came up once. This chain uses TRBV5-4 with TRBJ2-6; D remains unclear. CDR1 SGHNT and CDR2 YYREEE come from the germline V gene (reference sequence). The CDR3 is 15 residues long. V was pared by 2 bases and J by 1 base, with 7 bases between. The CDR3 nucleotides read TGTGCCAGCAGCTTCTTTTCTTCTGGGGCCAACGTCCTGACTTTC. Residues: CASSFFSSGANVLTF. The full variable domain, with the rest looked up from reference TRBV5-4 and TRBJ2-6, is ETGVTQSPTHLIKTRGQQVTLRCSSQSGHNTVSWYQQALGQGPQFIFQYYREEENGRGNFPPRFSGLQFPNYSSELNVNALELDDSALYLCASSFFSSGANVLTFGAGSRLTVL.

The chain joins TRBV29-1 to TRBJ2-2; D unclear. This CDR3 spans 12 amino acids. V was cut by 6 bases and J by 4 bases, with 9 bases left in between. Germline CDR1 SQVTM, CDR2 ANQGSEA. The CDR3 reads CSVARTTGELFF. DNA of the CDR3: TGCAGCGTGGCGCGGACCACCGGGGAGCTGTTTTTT.

This clonotype was detected ten times or more. The gene calls are TRBV27 and TRBJ2-7; D possibly corresponds to TRBD2 (6 bases). Germline CDR1 MNHEY, CDR2 SMNVEV (reference sequence). Trimming cost V 3 bases and J 1 base, with 13 bases left between them. The CDR3 totals 15 residues. The CDR3 region has the DNA TGTGCCAGCAGTTTCCTCCGGGGGAGGTCCTACGAGCAGTACTTC. Translated, it gives CASSFLRGRSYEQYF.

This clonotype was found many times. The CDR3 nucleotides are TGTGCCAGCAGAGAGATGGGCGTTAGTTCACCCCTCCACTTT. Residues: CASREMGVSSPLHF. V is TRBV2 and J is TRBJ1-6, with unresolved D. Germline lookup yields CDR1 SNHLY and CDR2 FYNNEI. Trimming left V 6 bases short and J 9 bases short, with 15 bases between. This CDR3 has 14 amino acids.

J is TRBJ2-7 and V is TRBV28; possibly TRBD2 for D (6 bases). Trimming removed 6 bases at V and 3 bases at J, with 9 bases between. CDR1 and CDR2 from the germline V gene are MDHEN and SYDVKM. This CDR3 spans 12 amino acids. The DNA for the CDR3 is TGTGCCAGCAGCACGGACTACTACGAGCAGTACTTC. It yields the protein CASSTDYYEQYF. The variable domain in full, completed from reference TRBV28 and TRBJ2-7, reads DVKVTQSSRYLVKRTGEKVFLECVQDMDHENMFWYRQDPGLGLRLIYFSYDVKMKEKGDIPEGYSVSREKKERFSLILESASTNQTSMYLCASSTDYYEQYFGPGTRLTVT.

The rearrangement joins TRBV11-3 to TRBJ2-1; 9 bases fit TRBD1. CDR1 is SGHNT, CDR2 YENEEA, per germline. The ends lost 2 bases at V and 10 bases at J; junction bases unmatched: 6. The CDR3 totals 14 residues. DNA of the CDR3: TGTGCCAGCAGCTTAATGGGGACAGGGCGCGAGCAGTTCTTC. Amino acids: CASSLMGTGREQFF.

V is TRBV5-5 and J is TRBJ2-7; TRBD1 matches at 7 bases. J lost 2 bases, V lost 3 bases, and 8 bases had no gene match. This CDR3 has 15 amino acids. Looked up from germline, CDR1 is SGHKS and CDR2 is YYEKEE (reference sequence). CDR3: CASSSAGTATYEQYF. In DNA, the CDR3 is TGTGCCAGCAGCTCCGCCGGGACAGCTACCTACGAGCAGTACTTC.

The chain carries TRBV29-1 and TRBJ1-2, with D perhaps matching TRBD1 (6 bases). Germline loops: CDR1 SQVTM, CDR2 ANQGSEA. V lost 3 bases and J 6 bases, leaving 11 bases between the germline ends. This CDR3 has 12 residues. The CDR3 loop is CSVDHGGDGYTF. CDR3 coding DNA: TGCAGCGTTGATCACGGGGGCGATGGCTACACCTTC.

This clonotype was counted ten times or more. The V gene is TRBV24-1, the J gene TRBJ2-3, with 9 bases lining up with TRBD1. The CDR3 runs 16 residues. Germline V lookup: CDR1 KGHDR, CDR2 SFDVKD. V trimming: 2 bases; J trimming: 5 bases; junction bases outside the gene matches: 7. CDR3 coding DNA: TGTGCCACCAGTGATTCGCGGGACAGGGTTTTAGATACGCAGTATTTT. Protein: CATSDSRDRVLDTQYF.

This clonotype was seen at least ten times. This rearrangement joins TRBV7-8 to TRBJ1-4; no firm D call. The V gene's germline CDR1 is SGHVS and CDR2 FQNEAQ. V gave up 1 base and J gave up 4 bases, with 10 bases separating them. The CDR3 spans 15 residues. The CDR3, as DNA: TGTGCCAGCAGCTTAGAGTGGAGAGATAATGAAAAACTGTTTTTT. Amino acid sequence: CASSLEWRDNEKLFF.